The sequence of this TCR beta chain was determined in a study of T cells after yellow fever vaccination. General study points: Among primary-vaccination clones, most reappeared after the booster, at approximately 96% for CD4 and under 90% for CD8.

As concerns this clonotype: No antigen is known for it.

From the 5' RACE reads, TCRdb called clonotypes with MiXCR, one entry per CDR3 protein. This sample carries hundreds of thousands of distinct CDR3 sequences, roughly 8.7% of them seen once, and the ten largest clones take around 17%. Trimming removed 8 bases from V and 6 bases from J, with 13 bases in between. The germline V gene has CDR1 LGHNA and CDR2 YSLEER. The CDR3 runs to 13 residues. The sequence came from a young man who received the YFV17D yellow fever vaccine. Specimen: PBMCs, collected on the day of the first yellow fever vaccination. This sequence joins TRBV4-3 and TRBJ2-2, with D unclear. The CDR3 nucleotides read TGCGCCAGCCTCCGCTCGATGGCCGGGGAGCTGTTTTTT. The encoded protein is CASLRSMAGELFF.